The rows below give T cell receptor beta chains drawn from one sample of a study of cytomegalovirus exposure and HLA in healthy donors. TCRdb keeps only in-frame clones here, not all; method: immunoSEQ multiplex PCR. This table holds around 100,000 clones, about four fifths found once. The sequenced sample was PBMCs. All receptors derive from a woman in her 40s in good health and CMV-seronegative. Both conserved end residues are part of each CDR3. A D gene is named only where the DNA matches it firmly. A row's size may be missing; if present it is once, few, many or a size class.

v_call	clone_size	d_call	j_call	cdr3_aa
TRBV15	few	NA	TRBJ2-1	CATSRGAGAHSYNEQFF
TRBV27	NA	TRBD1	TRBJ2-7	CATGTVNSYEQYF
TRBV11-2	few	NA	TRBJ1-1	CASSLTGGGNTEAFF
TRBV2	NA	TRBD2	TRBJ2-7	CASSEALTSGEDSYEQYF
TRBV7-2	NA	NA	TRBJ2-2	CASSPFRTATGELFF
TRBV19	few	TRBD2	TRBJ2-5	CASSPGLAGAETQYF
TRBV4-1	NA	TRBD1	TRBJ2-7	CASSRGTGFSYEQYF
TRBV7-9	NA	TRBD1	TRBJ2-4	CSSSSGQGLHIQYF
TRBV5-3	NA	TRBD2	TRBJ2-5	CARSSTSAQETQYF
TRBV15	NA	TRBD2	TRBJ2-7	CATSNRLAGVEQYF
TRBV5-1	NA	NA	TRBJ1-3	CASSLGARSGGNTIYF
TRBV27	NA	TRBD1	TRBJ2-5	CASSRDRAGETQYF
TRBV19	NA	NA	TRBJ2-5	CASSRAPQRETQYF
TRBV4-2	NA	TRBD2	TRBJ2-2	CASSLLQGGLAGNTGELFF
TRBV19	NA	TRBD1	TRBJ1-5	CASRNRGNQPQHF
TRBV2	NA	TRBD1	TRBJ1-4	CASSEGGQGWEKLFF
TRBV7-9	NA	TRBD1	TRBJ1-1	CASSLGWDRNTEAFF
TRBV5-1	few	TRBD2	TRBJ2-1	CASSLLGLAAYNEQFF
TRBV11-2	NA	TRBD2	TRBJ2-7	CASSLRTSGSKQYF
TRBV7-3	NA	NA	TRBJ2-5	CASSPSGVGETQYF
TRBV11-2	NA	NA	TRBJ2-1	CASSENPLATYNEQFF
TRBV6-1	once	NA	TRBJ1-1	CASSEAFRENTEAFF
TRBV5-1	NA	NA	TRBJ1-1	CASSNRANTEAFF
TRBV13	NA	NA	TRBJ2-5	CASSKQGGETQYF
TRBV7-8	NA	TRBD1	TRBJ1-6	CASSLVDREHNSPLHF
TRBV2	NA	TRBD2	TRBJ2-1	CASTQRTSATYNEQFF
TRBV25-1	once	NA	TRBJ1-4	CASSDRGEKLFF
TRBV19	NA	NA	TRBJ2-7	CASSTGLAWFEQYF
TRBV20-1	NA	NA	TRBJ2-1	CSASSGNEQFF
TRBV2	once	TRBD1	TRBJ2-7	CASGLQGQVYEQYF
TRBV6-5	NA	NA	TRBJ2-1	CASSYTGDNEQFF
TRBV7-6	few	NA	TRBJ2-7	CASSLTGWAEQYF
TRBV4-2	NA	TRBD1	TRBJ1-1	CASSQDPTGGPNTEAFF
TRBV6-5	NA	NA	TRBJ2-2	CASSALGSDTGELFF
TRBV27	NA	NA	TRBJ1-3	CASSLGGTSSGNTIYF
TRBV10-3	NA	TRBD1	TRBJ2-5	CAIGPQGARETQYF
TRBV7-2	NA	NA	TRBJ2-5	CASSLPGHPSETQYF
TRBV14	NA	TRBD1	TRBJ2-7	CASSQGQVLYF
TRBV7-3	NA	NA	NA	CASSLTSAVGSEQYF
TRBV6-5	NA	NA	TRBJ1-4	CASGEGGGNEKLFF
TRBV2	NA	TRBD1	TRBJ1-4	CASRGTANNEKLFF
TRBV5-4	NA	TRBD1	TRBJ2-2	CASGGQGADTGELFF
TRBV15	once	TRBD1	TRBJ2-5	CATSVGLGQGGKKTQYF
TRBV4-2	few	TRBD1	TRBJ1-1	CASSPHRGPDTEAFF
TRBV9	NA	NA	TRBJ2-3	CASSVAGITGLYTDTQYF
TRBV7-2	few	TRBD1	NA	CASSLAGSRGRDEQYF
TRBV7-8	few	NA	TRBJ2-7	CASSLVGGRYEQYF
TRBV6-4	once	TRBD1	TRBJ2-1	CASSDARGPYNEQFF
TRBV30	NA	TRBD1	TRBJ1-2	CAQTDRGNYGYTF
TRBV6-5	NA	NA	TRBJ1-3	CASSYKDSGNTIYF
TRBV28	NA	TRBD1	TRBJ1-1	CASRQTGVNTEAFF
TRBV27	NA	NA	TRBJ2-5	CASSPYPGALAQYF
TRBV27	NA	TRBD1	TRBJ1-5	CASSLGTGGRNQPQHF
TRBV5-1	NA	NA	TRBJ1-6	CASSLDPGAAYNSPLHF
TRBV30	NA	TRBD2	TRBJ2-5	CAWSVPSGYQETQYF
TRBV9	NA	TRBD2	TRBJ2-3	CASSVGGRLTDTQYF
TRBV19	NA	NA	TRBJ1-2	CASRDTPDYGYTF
TRBV6-1	NA	NA	TRBJ1-1	CASSGRGGVTTEAFF
TRBV7-8	NA	NA	TRBJ2-5	CASSLGLLEETQYF
TRBV19	NA	NA	TRBJ1-6	CASSARTLNNSPLHF